This T cell receptor beta chain was identified during a study of cytomegalovirus exposure and HLA in healthy donors. Donors were nominally healthy when sampled, though unrecorded immune exposures were likely. Germline CDR1 and CDR2: SGHKS and YYEKEE (reference sequence). The CDR3 is 15 amino acids. Trimming cost V 4 bases and J 1 base, with 13 bases left between them. The PCR was carried out with 60 Vbeta primers and 13 Jbeta primers. Clones were sequenced by immunoSEQ multiplex PCR, and TCRdb holds only the in-frame ones, with some missing. The top ten clones hold roughly 5.3% of a sample with about 150,000 clones, approximately 80% of them seen once. Study results and caveats: Association with HLA alleles at 0.05 false discovery rate was found for 17,000 or so TCR beta sequences in a later analysis. The authors later linked a missense DCLRE1C variant to TCR beta V- and J-gene trimming. A classifier reportedly called cytomegalovirus status with high sensitivity and specificity.

Of note for this clone: The antigen is unknown.

The genes are TRBV5-5 and TRBJ2-3, with a possible D match to TRBD2 (6 bases). This TCR was sampled from a middle-aged woman in good health and CMV-seropositive. The sequencing sample was made of PBMCs. For the CDR3, the DNA is TGTGCCAGCAGCCGGGGACTTTTAGGCACAGATACGCAGTATTTT. The encoded protein is CASSRGLLGTDTQYF.